This T cell receptor (beta chain) stems from a study of cytomegalovirus exposure and HLA in healthy donors. The wider study: As released early, the data held 85 million to 95 million unique TCRs from HLA-typed donors.

Trimming removed 1 base at V and 6 bases at J, with 12 bases between. Germline V gene data show CDR1 as MRHNA and CDR2 as SNTAGT. The CDR3 consists of 14 residues. Overall study results and limits: Association with HLA alleles at 0.05 false discovery rate was found for 16,951 TCR beta sequences in a later analysis. The authors later found most CMV-associated TCR beta chains appeared HLA-restricted.

Donors sampled were nominally healthy, though unrecorded immune exposures were likely. The PCR contained 60 Vbeta and 13 Jbeta primers. Generated by immunoSEQ multiplex PCR, the TCRdb table keeps only in-frame clones and is missing some. The data hold 200,000 to 250,000 clones, with approximately 80% observed a single time. With respect to this clone: Its target is unknown.

The sequence was obtained from a man in his forties in good health and CMV-seronegative. Sequenced material: PBMCs. The J gene is TRBJ1-2, the V gene TRBV6-4, with a tentative D call TRBD1 (6 bases). As DNA, the CDR3 is TGTGCCAGCAGTGACTTGCCAGGGGTTGATGGCTACACCTTC. Translated: CASSDLPGVDGYTF.